This T cell receptor beta chain was profiled in a study of T cells in tuberculosis. The CDR3 covers 16 residues. V lost 0 bases and J lost 1; bases outside the gene matches: 4. CDR1 is SGHDT and CDR2 is YYEEEE in the germline V gene. Method: immunoSEQ multiplex PCR; TCRdb's copy keeps in-frame clones and lacks some. The sample gives about 41,000 clones, 95% of which show up once; 3.6% is in the top ten. V usage is TRBV5-6 and J usage is TRBJ2-3, with 8 bases that match TRBD2. Sequencing input: PBMCs. The source is a donor between 10 and 35 years old with latent tuberculosis or without tuberculosis infection. As DNA, the CDR3 is TGTGCCAGCAGCTTGGTTCGAGCGGGGGGCACAGATACGCAGTATTTT. This translates into CASSLVRAGGTDTQYF.